This T cell receptor (beta chain) was obtained from a study of T cell responses to AZD1222 COVID-19 vaccine (dated by TCRdb to the early 2020s). In the study overall: TCR sequencing covered 230 or so trial participants: 207 given two doses of AZD1222 and approximately 26 given two doses of MenACWY control vaccine. Trial participants were enrolled by age into subgroups of 18-55, 56-69 and 70-plus years, and roughly 150, 30 and 60 TCR-sequenced participants, respectively, were included in these subgroups.

In the paper's terms, the time point label means: about 28 days (+/-7) after the second vaccine dose. AZD1222 recipients with second doses at about 4 weeks or about 12 weeks were pooled, because spike-specific TCR depth and breadth did not differ between schedules. Samples from vaccinated people were obtained from the UK trials COV001 and COV002, which included a single-blind randomized controlled phase 2/3 trial of AZD1222 (ChAdOx1 nCoV-19) in healthy adults. For TCRbeta chain sequencing, PBMC samples were collected from trial participants at day 0 and at day 28 after the second dose. Points on this clone: Its antigen target is currently unknown. No much larger clonotype is one base removed from it; base qualities were not supplied.

Summary of the overall study and its limitations: The vaccine-associated CD4 TCRs covered the entire spike protein, and the dominant responses fell in regions 160-218 and 743-854. Most participants were white British and females outnumbered males, and the authors suggested that clonal diversity may have been underestimated. The 56-69-year group was small, and its depth increase did not reach significance, likely because of low power. Reportedly, close to half of the unique spike-specific TCRs recognized epitopes lying outside the regions that are mutated in the B.1.351 and B.1.1.7 variants. After two AZD1222 doses, both the breadth and the depth of spike-specific TCRs were significantly higher than at day 0 and than in MenACWY recipients. Because no day 14 peak-response samples were available, the repertoires could be characterized only after the peak T cell response. Conclusions about previously exposed vaccinees are limited because only six or seven AZD1222 recipients were SARS-CoV-2 seropositive at baseline.

The V end loses 0 bases and the J end loses 6 bases, and a stretch of 19 bases separates them. The CDR3 starts with the cysteine, ends with the phenylalanine, and has 17 residues. The entry retains the CDR3 DNA only, 51 bases that are in frame from base 1. The germline V gene gives CDR1 as SGDLS and CDR2 as YYNGEE. The CDR3 regions of human TCRbeta chains were analyzed by immunosequencing. As for how the authors treated the data: TCRs in the repertoires were matched against a reference library of SARS-CoV-2-specific TCRs that had been generated with the MIRA antigen-specificity platform. Breadth was defined as the fraction of unique TCRs that were SARS-CoV-2-associated, and depth was defined as the fraction of total T cells that were SARS-CoV-2-associated. Each spike-specific TCR was assigned to its reactive spike region and to a CD4 or CD8 class using the MIRA data. Log10-transformed breadth and depth values were compared by one-way ANOVA with Sidak's multiple comparisons tests. TCRdb carries this immuneACCESS record with in-frame sequences only. Its versions omit some clonotypes, under half of them owing to an unresolved V gene in the studies checked, with the rest unexplained. V, J and clone size were drawn from that table, and D and trimming were deduced from the DNA. The sample data list about 67,000 clones, and roughly 80% of these were observed just once. The top ten hold about 6.3% of the sample.

The sequencing here drew on peripheral blood, taken 28 days after the second AZD1222 dose. This chain joins TRBV9 to TRBJ2-1; the D assignment is uncertain and may be TRBD1 or TRBD2, with 5 bases supporting each. The source of this sequence is an adult who received the AZD1222 COVID-19 vaccine. The encoded CDR3 is CASSVGVRLQRGNEQFF. The bases are TGTGCCAGCAGCGTAGGTGTCCGACTCCAGAGGGGCAATGAGCAGTTCTTC.